This TCR beta chain was sequenced in a study of blood T cell repertoires in COVID-19. Recovery among Cohort 3 donors was established by two negative PCRs, clearance, or symptom resolution. Profiling relied on immunoSEQ multiplex PCR, and the TCRdb table lists in-frame clones only, not all of them. The repertoire has about 300,000 clones, roughly 90% of them found once; the top ten carry 1.7%. This CDR3 comprises 14 residues. From germline, CDR1 is SNHLY and CDR2 FYNNEI. V dropped 7 bases and J dropped 8 bases, with 17 bases sitting between them. The chain employs TRBV2 and TRBJ1-4; D may be TRBD1 (5 bases). The receptor comes from a middle-aged woman who had recovered from COVID-19. The specimen was PBMCs or T cells enriched from blood (not recorded which). The CDR3 region is CASNVGGGSEKLFF. CDR3 DNA: TGTGCCAGCAATGTTGGGGGAGGTTCGGAAAAACTGTTTTTT.